Below, 20 T cell receptor beta chains from the same sample are listed, as sequenced in a study of CD8+CD57+ T cells in acquired aplastic anemia. Investigators profiled TCR beta VDJ and CDR3 from genomic DNA template. A single record per CDR3 protein comes from TCRdb applying MiXCR to the reads. The table lists 150,000 to 200,000 distinct CDR3 sequences, around 65% of them singletons. What was sequenced was sorted CD4+, CD8+, or CD8+CD57+ T cells (not recorded which) from PBMCs. The origin of the receptors is a human donor with severe aplastic anemia or a healthy control (not recorded which).

The CDR3 here is CASSIGTPYEQYF. The CDR3 DNA sequence: TGTGCCAGTAGTATCGGGACACCTTACGAGCAGTACTTC. The rearrangement joins TRBV19 to TRBJ2-7; possible D gene TRBD1, 6 bases. There are 13 residues in the CDR3. Deletions cut 3 bases from V and 4 bases from J, with 10 bases between. The germline V gene encodes CDR1 LNHDA and CDR2 SQIVND (reference sequence).

The chain links TRBV29-1 to TRBJ2-1; the D gene could be TRBD1 or TRBD2 (5 bases each). From germline, CDR1 is SQVTM and CDR2 ANQGSEA. Trimming took 3 bases from V and 1 from J, leaving 13 bases between them. The CDR3 contains 15 residues. CDR3 DNA sequence: TGCAGCGTTGAGGTCTGGGACGGATCCTACAATGAGCAGTTCTTC. Protein product: CSVEVWDGSYNEQFF.

The chain has TRBV24-1 and TRBJ1-5; TRBD1 might be the D (6 bases). V was shortened by 9 bases and J by 0 bases, with 14 bases between the two germline ends. The CDR3 runs 15 residues. Germline V lookup: CDR1 KGHDR, CDR2 SFDVKD. Here the CDR3 reads CATLEDSHSNQPQHF. The CDR3 nucleotides are TGTGCCACCCTAGAGGACAGCCATAGCAATCAGCCCCAGCATTTT.

This clonotype came up once. The chain couples TRBV24-1 to TRBJ2-7, with D tentatively TRBD2 (5 bases). The CDR3 has 15 residues. V was trimmed by 2 bases and J by 6 bases, leaving 16 bases between them. The germline V gene has CDR1 KGHDR and CDR2 SFDVKD. The CDR3 DNA is TGTGCCACCAGTGATTCGGGATTAAACCCTACCGAGCAGTACTTC. The encoded protein is CATSDSGLNPTEQYF.

Many counts were recorded for this clonotype. The rearrangement uses TRBV12-3 or TRBV12-4 and TRBJ1-4; perhaps TRBD1 as D (6 bases). Trimming removed 6 bases at V and 6 bases at J, with 14 bases between. This CDR3 is 14 amino acids long. The CDR3: CASRPDRIYEKLFF. In nucleotides, the CDR3 is TGTGCCAGCAGGCCAGACAGGATATATGAAAAACTGTTTTTT.

This clonotype has more than one count but fewer than ten. In DNA form, the CDR3 reads TGTGCCACCAGTGATTTTGAGACGAGCTCCTACAATGAGCAGTTCTTC. Its translation: CATSDFETSSYNEQFF. The chain is built from TRBV24-1 and TRBJ2-1; D is unclear. The length of the CDR3 is 16 residues. Germline-derived CDR1 and CDR2 are KGHDR and SFDVKD. The ends were cut back, 1 base at V and 0 bases at J, with 9 bases in the middle.

The chain uses TRBV7-6 and TRBJ2-2; the D is unclear. The germline CDR1 and CDR2 sequences are SGHVS and FNYEAQ. Trimming stripped 0 bases from V and 4 bases from J, with 6 bases between. This CDR3 is built from 14 residues. CDR3 in DNA: TGTGCCAGCAGCTTAGCGCGCAGCACCGGGGAGCTGTTTTTT. Translation gives CASSLARSTGELFF.

This clonotype was seen once. V and J are TRBV19 and TRBJ2-1; D uncertain. Deletions cut 3 bases from V and 5 bases from J, with 8 bases between. The germline V gene encodes CDR1 LNHDA and CDR2 SQIVND (reference sequence). The CDR3 sequence is 13 residues long. CDR3: CASSIGLNNEQFF. The CDR3 DNA follows: TGTGCCAGTAGTATTGGGCTAAACAATGAGCAGTTCTTC.

This clonotype was seen a single time. Because it lacks the conserved phenylalanine or tryptophan at the end, this CDR3 is likely a read error. The J gene is TRBJ1-2, the V gene TRBV10-1, with D uncertain. The CDR3 sequence is 13 residues long. In germline, CDR1 is WNHNN, CDR2 SYGVQD (reference sequence). V shed 7 bases and J shed 3 bases, with 12 bases lying between them. The CDR3 region has the DNA TGCGCCAGCAACTCCTACCAGTACTATGGCTACACCTCC. Residues: CASNSYQYYGYTS.

The chain employs TRBV19 and TRBJ1-1, with D uncertain. Germline V lookup: CDR1 LNHDA, CDR2 SQIVND (reference sequence). CDR3 length: 16 amino acids. Between the trimmed V and J ends, which lost 5 bases and 0 bases, there was a span of 16 bases. This CDR3 reads CASSARPGAMNTEAFF. The CDR3 coding sequence is TGTGCCAGTAGTGCTCGCCCAGGCGCCATGAACACTGAAGCTTTCTTT.

The V call is TRBV9, the J call TRBJ1-5; D is ambiguous. The CDR3 has 16 residues. Germline V CDR1 and CDR2: SGDLS, YYNGEE. The V and J ends lost 5 bases and 0 bases respectively, with 15 bases between them. In DNA form, the CDR3 reads TGTGCCAGCAGTGAAAGGACCACTAATAGCAATCAGCCCCAGCATTTT. It yields the protein CASSERTTNSNQPQHF.

The chain has TRBV24-1 and TRBJ1-5, with TRBD1 identical over 7 bases. CDR1 and CDR2 (germline): KGHDR, SFDVKD. The CDR3 has 13 residues. V gave up 5 bases and J gave up 6 bases; unmatched junction bases: 3. CDR3 nucleotides: TGTGCCACCAGTGGAGGGGGCCCTCAGCCCCAGCATTTT. It encodes CATSGGGPQPQHF.

V is TRBV19 and J is TRBJ1-1; 7 positions agree with TRBD1. The V gene's germline CDR1 is LNHDA and CDR2 SQIVND (reference sequence). The CDR3 totals 14 residues. J lost 5 bases, V lost 9 bases, and 12 bases had no gene match. The CDR3 coding sequence is TGTGCCAGCGAGGTGACAGGGCGAGGTACTGAAGCTTTCTTT. It encodes CASEVTGRGTEAFF. The full variable domain, rest sourced from reference TRBV19 and TRBJ1-1, is DGGITQSPKYLFRKEGQNVTLSCEQNLNHDAMYWYRQDPGQGLRLIYYSQIVNDFQKGDIAEGYSVSREKKESFPLTVTSAQKNPTAFYLCASEVTGRGTEAFFGQGTRLTVV.

The rearrangement uses TRBV14 and TRBJ2-7; the D call may be TRBD1 or TRBD2 (5 bases each). The length of the CDR3 is 14 residues. Germline lookup yields CDR1 SGHDN and CDR2 FVKESK. V was pared by 2 bases and J by 5 bases, with 13 bases between. CDR3: CASSQQTAVNEQYF. CDR3 DNA sequence: TGTGCCAGCAGCCAACAGACAGCGGTAAACGAGCAGTACTTC.

The chain uses TRBV9 and TRBJ2-5; 9 bases map to TRBD2. Germline V gene data show CDR1 as SGDLS and CDR2 as YYNGEE. The CDR3 has 15 amino acids. With 2 bases clipped from V and 3 bases from J, the junction kept 5 bases outside the gene matches. DNA for the CDR3: TGTGCCAGCAGCGTCCGAGCTAGCGGGGAAGAGACCCAGTACTTC. Its protein product is CASSVRASGEETQYF.

There are a few counts of this clonotype. The chain links TRBV24-1 to TRBJ2-7; 7 nucleotides align to TRBD1. Per the germline V gene, CDR1 is KGHDR and CDR2 is SFDVKD. The length of the CDR3 is 15 residues. J was trimmed by 5 bases and V by 5 bases; bases with no gene match: 11. The CDR3, as DNA: TGTGCCACCAGTGCCGACAGGGCCCCTCTGGACGAGCAGTACTTC. Its protein product is CATSADRAPLDEQYF.

This clonotype was recorded many times. The chain combines TRBV7-2 with TRBJ2-1; 11 bases fit TRBD2. Germline V gene data show CDR1 as SGHTA and CDR2 as FQGNSA. The CDR3 sequence is 14 residues long. The J segment lost 10 bases and the V segment lost 5 bases, leaving 7 bases of the junction unmatched. The CDR3 loop is CASSLSGGAGEQFF. The CDR3 region has the DNA TGTGCCAGCAGCCTTAGCGGGGGGGCCGGGGAGCAGTTCTTC.

The chain joins TRBV2 to TRBJ1-6; D call uncertain. CDR1 is SNHLY and CDR2 is FYNNEI in the germline V gene. The V gene lost 5 bases and the J gene lost 3 bases, with 11 bases spanning the gap. The CDR3 consists of 15 residues. This CDR3 is CASSIRTIYNSPLHF. Here the CDR3 DNA reads TGTGCCAGCAGTATTAGGACGATCTATAATTCACCCCTCCACTTT.

This clonotype was seen many times. The rearrangement uses TRBV9 and TRBJ2-1, with TRBD2 matching over 9 bases. The CDR3 contains 15 residues. CDR1 is SGDLS, CDR2 YYNGEE, per germline. Trimming at V came to 0 bases and at J to 5 bases, leaving 3 bases not matched to a gene. CDR3 residues: CASSVGGGADNEQFF. The CDR3 nucleotides are TGTGCCAGCAGCGTAGGCGGGGGGGCCGACAATGAGCAGTTCTTC.

This rearrangement joins TRBV20-1 to TRBJ2-5; either TRBD1 or TRBD2 may supply D (6 bases each). The V end was cut by 3 bases, the J end by 5 bases, with 10 bases between. CDR1 and CDR2 (germline): DFQATT, SNEGSKA (reference sequence). This CDR3 comprises 12 residues. In DNA, the CDR3 is TGCAGTGCTAGCCGGGGGCATGAGACCCAGTACTTC. It is translated as CSASRGHETQYF.